Below, 18 T cell receptor beta chains from the same sample are listed, as sequenced in a study of blood T cell repertoires in COVID-19. Profiled with immunoSEQ multiplex PCR; TCRdb holds only in-frame clones, not every one. The table includes around 290,000 clones, more than 75% detected once. The sample consisted of peripheral blood. The receptors originated from a woman in her fifties or sixties who had recovered from COVID-19.

The chain joins TRBV6-2 or TRBV6-3 to TRBJ1-5, with TRBD1 identical over 7 bases. This CDR3 comprises 16 residues. The germline gives CDR1 MNHEY, CDR2 SVGEGT. V shed 6 bases, J shed 0 bases, and the junction held 8 bases outside the gene matches. The CDR3 nucleotides read TGTGCCAGCAGCCCCGGGACAGTCCCTAGCAATCAGCCCCAGCATTTT. Protein: CASSPGTVPSNQPQHF.

The chain couples TRBV6-5 to TRBJ1-1; D is possibly TRBD1 (5 bases). V was shortened by 4 bases and J by 11 bases, with 14 bases between the two germline ends. There are 12 residues in the CDR3. The germline V gene has CDR1 MNHEY and CDR2 SVGAGI. Here the CDR3 DNA reads TGTGCCAGCAGTTCAGGACACCGCTCGGCTTTCTTT. It encodes CASSSGHRSAFF.

This clone was seen a handful of times. The V call is TRBV2, the J call TRBJ2-1, with 14 bases lining up with TRBD2. CDR1 and CDR2 (germline): SNHLY, FYNNEI. V shed 6 bases and J 10 bases; nucleotides not matched to a gene: 8. The CDR3 totals 15 residues. The CDR3: CASRGLAGATGEQFF. The CDR3 nucleotides read TGTGCCAGCAGGGGACTAGCGGGAGCTACGGGGGAGCAGTTCTTC.

This rearrangement joins TRBV7-8 to TRBJ2-5, with D possibly being TRBD1 (5 bases). CDR3 length equals 13 residues. Per the germline V gene, CDR1 is SGHVS and CDR2 is FQNEAQ. V lost 5 bases to trimming and J lost 3 bases, with 10 bases between them. CDR3 in amino acids: CASSPRTKETQYF. The CDR3 coding sequence is TGTGCCAGCAGCCCAAGGACAAAAGAGACCCAGTACTTC.

This clone was seen a single time. The chain carries TRBV10-3 and TRBJ2-1, with TRBD2 matching 7 bases. Germline trimming cut 10 bases from V and 1 base from J; bases unmatched to any gene: 10. This CDR3 spans 15 amino acids. Germline V gene data show CDR1 as ENHRY and CDR2 as SYGVKD. The CDR3 DNA reads TGTGCCACGAACTGGGGCGGGAGTTCCTACAATGAGCAGTTCTTC. It encodes CATNWGGSSYNEQFF.

This rearrangement joins TRBV6-1 to TRBJ1-5, with D perhaps matching TRBD1 (5 bases). Germline loops: CDR1 MNHNS, CDR2 SASEGT. This CDR3 spans 15 amino acids. V was pared by 2 bases and J by 5 bases, with 13 bases between. This chain's CDR3 is CASSENGRGDQPQHF. CDR3 nucleotide sequence: TGTGCCAGCAGTGAAAATGGGAGGGGAGATCAGCCCCAGCATTTT.

J is TRBJ1-2 and V is TRBV29-1, with D possibly TRBD1 on 5 matching bases. CDR1 is SQVTM and CDR2 is ANQGSEA in the germline V gene. V lost 3 bases, J lost 10 bases, and 18 bases lay in between. This CDR3 comprises 13 residues. The CDR3 is CSVDDQEQGVYTF. The CDR3 nucleotides are TGCAGCGTTGACGATCAGGAACAAGGGGTCTACACCTTC.

The V and J genes are TRBV2 and TRBJ2-1; 10 bases align to TRBD2. This CDR3 has 17 residues. Looked up from germline, CDR1 is SNHLY and CDR2 is FYNNEI. J gave up 0 bases and V 5 bases, and 7 bases lay outside the gene matches. The CDR3 DNA sequence: TGTGCCAGCAGTCTTAGCGGGGGGCCGAGCTCCTACAATGAGCAGTTCTTC. The encoded protein is CASSLSGGPSSYNEQFF.

This clone has only one observation. The chain uses TRBV7-8 and TRBJ2-2, with unresolved D. The CDR3 runs to 17 residues. Between the trimmed V and J ends, which lost 1 base and 5 bases, there was a span of 17 bases. Looked up from germline, CDR1 is SGHVS and CDR2 is FQNEAQ. The CDR3 sequence is CASSLGVFGGKTGELFF. The CDR3 DNA sequence: TGTGCCAGCAGCTTAGGGGTTTTTGGCGGAAAGACCGGGGAGCTGTTTTTT. Based on the CDR3 plus reference TRBV7-8 and TRBJ2-2, the full variable domain is GAGVSQSPRYKVAKRGQDVALRCDPISGHVSLFWYQQALGQGPEFLTYFQNEAQLDKSGLPSDRFFAERPEGSVSTLKIQRTQQEDSAVYLCASSLGVFGGKTGELFFGEGSRLTVL.

This clone was seen only a few times. One end of the junction is discordant with germline, which a read error may explain. The V and J genes are TRBV5-6 and TRBJ2-7; 9 positions agree with TRBD1. This CDR3 has 13 amino acids. Per germline, CDR1 SGHDT and CDR2 YYEEEE. The CDR3 nucleotides read TGTGCCAGCAGCCACGGATCCGGGACAGGGCACCCCTTC. It translates to CASSHGSGTGHPF.

This clone was picked up a small number of times. The chain uses TRBV24-1 and TRBJ1-5; D is unclear. CDR1 KGHDR and CDR2 SFDVKD come from the germline V gene. Trimming removed 7 bases at V and 1 base at J, with 7 bases between. The CDR3 is 13 residues long. CDR3: CATSLQSNQPQHF. CDR3 bases: TGTGCCACCAGCCTTCAGAGCAATCAGCCCCAGCATTTT.

The gene calls are TRBV27 and TRBJ1-1; possible D gene TRBD1, 5 bases. The germline gives CDR1 MNHEY, CDR2 SMNVEV (reference sequence). The CDR3 is 14 residues long. The V gene lost 6 bases and the J gene lost 5 bases, with 16 bases spanning the gap. The CDR3: CASSPRGRRTEAFF. The CDR3 DNA reads TGTGCCAGCAGCCCCCGGGGGAGGAGAACTGAAGCTTTCTTT.

V gene TRBV6-2 or TRBV6-3 combines with J gene TRBJ2-1; 8 nucleotides agree with TRBD2. The CDR3 consists of 18 residues. V shed 5 bases and J 4 bases; nucleotides not matched to a gene: 16. Germline V CDR1 and CDR2: MNHEY, SVGEGT. Written as DNA, the CDR3 is TGTGCCAGCAGTCCGACCCGGACTAGCCCCATCTCTTACAATGAGCAGTTCTTC. Amino acid sequence: CASSPTRTSPISYNEQFF.

This chain joins TRBV30 and TRBJ2-4, with D perhaps TRBD2 (6 bases). Between the trimmed V and J ends, which lost 2 bases and 7 bases, there was a span of 18 bases. The germline gives CDR1 GTSNPN, CDR2 SVGIG (reference sequence). The CDR3 totals 15 residues. The CDR3 nucleotides are TGTGCCTGGAGTCGACTAGGGTCTATTGGTAACATTCAGTACTTC. Its protein product is CAWSRLGSIGNIQYF. The whole variable domain, remainder taken from reference TRBV30 and TRBJ2-4, is SQTIHQWPATLVQPVGSPLSLECTVEGTSNPNLYWYRQAAGRGLQLLFYSVGIGQISSEVPQNLSASRPQDRQFILSSKKLLLSDSGFYLCAWSRLGSIGNIQYFGAGTRLSVL.

This chain joins TRBV5-5 and TRBJ2-5, with D perhaps matching TRBD2 (6 bases). The CDR3 sequence is 15 residues long. Germline assignment: CDR1 SGHKS and CDR2 YYEKEE (reference sequence). V was trimmed by 3 bases and J by 3 bases, leaving 15 bases between them. The CDR3 nucleotides read TGTGCCAGCAGCTGGCGAGGAGGGGCCGAAGAGACCCAGTACTTC. This gives the protein CASSWRGGAEETQYF.

The chain uses TRBV7-2 and TRBJ1-6; 10 bases fit TRBD1. CDR1 and CDR2 from the germline V gene are SGHTA and FQGNSA. The CDR3 runs 16 residues. Trimming cost V 5 bases and J 10 bases; bases outside gene matches: 11. Here the CDR3 reads CASSVIGGQGYSPLHF. The CDR3 coding sequence is TGTGCCAGCAGCGTAATTGGGGGACAGGGGTACTCACCCCTCCACTTT. Filled out from reference TRBV7-2 and TRBJ1-6, the complete variable domain reads GAGVSQSPSNKVTEKGKDVELRCDPISGHTALYWYRQSLGQGLEFLIYFQGNSAPDKSGLPSDRFSAERTGGSVSTLTIQRTQQEDSAVYLCASSVIGGQGYSPLHFGNGTRLTVT.

This rearrangement joins TRBV5-6 to TRBJ2-2; D gene unclear. Germline CDR1 reads SGHDT; CDR2 reads YYEEEE. This CDR3 has 11 amino acids. V was trimmed by 4 bases and J by 7 bases, leaving 5 bases between them. CDR3 nucleotides: TGTGCCAGCAGCATCAGCGGGGAGCTGTTTTTT. It encodes CASSISGELFF.

This chain connects TRBV5-6 to TRBJ2-3; 14 bases are a match to TRBD2. The germline CDR1 and CDR2 sequences are SGHDT and YYEEEE. The J segment lost 5 bases and the V segment lost 3 bases, leaving 2 bases of the junction unmatched. This CDR3 spans 15 amino acids. The CDR3, as DNA: TGTGCCAGCAGCTGGGGGACTAGCGGGAGAGATACGCAGTATTTT. Protein product: CASSWGTSGRDTQYF.